The TCR beta chain described here comes from a study of T-cell reconstitution after alpha-beta-depleted transplantation in children. This CDR3 has 12 residues. Unique molecular identifiers were incorporated during preparation of the TCRbeta library. TCRdb re-called the PCR reads with MiXCR, one entry per CDR3 protein. The profile shows 490,000 or so distinct CDR3 sequences, around an eighth of them singletons. This specimen was PBMCs from the stem cell graft donor, taken from the stem cell graft. This receptor was identified in a human donor who donated a stem cell graft to a child with combined immunodeficiency. This rearrangement joins TRBV21-1 to TRBJ2-5. TRBV21-1 is a pseudogene segment. CDR3 residues: CASSTVGETQYF. Here the CDR3 DNA reads TGTGCCAGCAGCACCGTCGGGGAGACCCAGTACTTC.